A single sample is the source of the 7 T cell receptor beta chains below, sequenced in a study of tumor-infiltrating lymphocytes in oesophageal squamous cell carcinoma. TCRdb called the PCR reads again in MiXCR, with one record for every CDR3 protein. The sample consists of approximately 12,000 distinct CDR3 sequences, about 60% of them appearing once. The sample taken for sequencing was esophageal tumor tissue. The receptors here all came from a male donor with esophageal squamous cell carcinoma.

This clonotype was observed a few times. The chain has TRBV6-1 and TRBJ2-3, with 7 bases that match TRBD2. Germline values: CDR1 MNHNS, CDR2 SASEGT. This CDR3 is 17 amino acids long. The V gene end was trimmed by 2 bases and the J gene end by 3 bases; junction bases not matched to a gene: 11. CDR3 region: CASSEKLGGEGTDTQYF. The CDR3 DNA follows: TGTGCCAGCAGTGAAAAACTTGGGGGGGAGGGGACAGATACGCAGTATTTT.

The V gene is TRBV7-2, the J gene TRBJ2-1; 9 positions match TRBD1. Germline CDR1 reads SGHTA; CDR2 reads FQGNSA. V lost 5 bases, J lost 6 bases, and 2 bases stayed unmatched. The CDR3 consists of 13 residues. The CDR3 loop is CASSRDRVNEQFF. The DNA of the CDR3 is TGTGCCAGCAGCCGGGACAGGGTCAATGAGCAGTTCTTC. Complete variable domain (other parts from reference TRBV7-2 and TRBJ2-1): GAGVSQSPSNKVTEKGKDVELRCDPISGHTALYWYRQSLGQGLEFLIYFQGNSAPDKSGLPSDRFSAERTGGSVSTLTIQRTQQEDSAVYLCASSRDRVNEQFFGPGTRLTVL.

The J gene is TRBJ2-6, the V gene TRBV28; D may be TRBD2 (6 bases). In germline, CDR1 is MDHEN, CDR2 SYDVKM. The CDR3 is 15 residues long. Trimming cost V 8 bases and J 1 base, with 12 bases left between them. The DNA for the CDR3 is TGTGCCAGCTCCTCCGGGGGATCTGGGGCCAACGTCCTGACTTTC. Amino acids: CASSSGGSGANVLTF.

Turning to this clonotype: The conserved final phenylalanine or tryptophan is absent from the CDR3, which likely points to a read error. The DNA is left out, because the CDR3 cannot be placed on it with certainty; the CDR3 is given as TCRdb lists it. The rearrangement joins TRBV7-8 to TRBJ2-6; TRBD1 is taken as the D call from the table, unchecked against the DNA. Germline CDR1 SGHVS, CDR2 FQNEAQ. The length of the CDR3 is 8 amino acids, counting both ends. The CDR3 is CASSLDGQ.

This clonotype was picked up many times. V is TRBV28 and J is TRBJ1-1; the match to TRBD1 covers 7 bases. CDR1 is MDHEN and CDR2 is SYDVKM in the germline V gene. Germline trimming cut 10 bases from V and 10 bases from J; bases unmatched to any gene: 15. The CDR3 has 13 amino acids. The CDR3 loop is CATLIRDRELAFF. The CDR3 DNA reads as TGTGCCACCTTAATAAGGGACAGAGAATTAGCTTTCTTT.

V usage is TRBV7-6 and J usage is TRBJ2-5; TRBD2 matches at 7 bases. The end of the DNA is better explained by TRBJ2-7, so the J call may be wrong. The germline CDR1 and CDR2 sequences are SGHVS and FNYEAQ. The CDR3 covers 15 residues. CDR3 nucleotides: TGTGCCAGCAGCCCCCAGGGAGGGCCAGGATACGAGCAGTACTTC. This translates into CASSPQGGPGYEQYF.

This sequence joins TRBV28 and TRBJ2-1, with D perhaps assigned TRBD1 or TRBD2 (5 bases each). The closer fit of TRBJ2-5 to the DNA end suggests the J call may be wrong. Germline V gene data show CDR1 as MDHEN and CDR2 as SYDVKM. The CDR3 has 15 amino acids. The CDR3 is CASSLRFRGGETQYF. The CDR3 DNA is TGTGCCAGCAGTTTAAGGTTCCGGGGCGGAGAGACCCAGTACTTC.